The following is a T cell receptor (beta chain) sequence with its context. The sample originates from a study of T cells after yellow fever vaccination. A single record per CDR3 protein comes from TCRdb applying MiXCR to the 5' RACE reads. The sample holds some 420,000 distinct CDR3 sequences, 18% seen once. The CDR3 contains 18 residues. Per germline, CDR1 MGHRA and CDR2 YSYEKL. V shed 1 base and J 4 bases; nucleotides not matched to a gene: 8. This TCR came from a man aged 18 to 30 who received the YFV17D yellow fever vaccine. The sequenced sample was PBMCs, obtained before the yellow fever booster vaccination. V usage is TRBV4-1 and J usage is TRBJ2-2; 11 bases are shared with TRBD2. CDR3 residues: CASSQVPLAGGGTGELFF. The CDR3 bases are TGCGCCAGCAGCCAAGTCCCGCTAGCGGGGGGTGGCACCGGGGAGCTGTTTTTT.